Listed below are T cell receptor beta chains from one sample, sequenced in a study of Graves' ophthalmopathy and Graves' hyperthyroidism. TCRdb re-called the multiplex PCR reads through MiXCR, storing one row per CDR3 protein. The sample carries roughly 60,000 distinct CDR3 sequences, about half recorded once. Input material: peripheral blood. All receptors derive from an adult woman with Graves' ophthalmopathy. The CDR3 runs from the conserved cysteine through the conserved F or W. Each record gives: J gene, V gene, clone size, D gene, CDR3 DNA, CDR3 protein. D genes are given only for firm matches. Clone sizes are given selectively: once, few, many, or a class where the clone is expanded.

TRBJ2-1	TRBV5-1	many	-	TGCGCCAGCAGCTTATCAGAGAGCTCCTACAATGAGCAGTTCTTC	CASSLSESSYNEQFF
TRBJ1-4	TRBV15	once	-	TGTGCCACCAGCCAAGATCGGCCAGGCCTTAATGAAAAACTGTTTTTT	CATSQDRPGLNEKLFF
TRBJ2-7	TRBV3-1	many	-	TGTGCCAGCAGCCCCGATGGGACACCCGTCGAGCAGTACTTC	CASSPDGTPVEQYF
TRBJ2-6	TRBV20-1	-	-	TGCAGTGCTAGAGCAGCAGGCGCTGGGGCCAACGTCCTGACTTTC	CSARAAGAGANVLTF
TRBJ2-3	TRBV6-5	many	TRBD2	TGTGCCAGCAGCCCCGGGGGGGGAGGAGATACGCAGTATTTT	CASSPGGGGDTQYF
TRBJ2-7	TRBV7-1	-	-	TGTGCCAGCAGCTCACCTGGGATCAGCTCCTACGAGCAGTACTTC	CASSSPGISSYEQYF
TRBJ2-1	TRBV9	-	TRBD1	TGTGCCAGCACCCCGGACAGGGGGGGAATTAACACCGGGGAGGATGAGCAGTTCTTC	CASTPDRGGINTGEDEQFF
TRBJ1-5	TRBV7-2	-	-	TGTGCCAGCAGCGGACGGACTAGCGTAGAGACCCAGCATTTT	CASSGRTSVETQHF
TRBJ2-5	TRBV29-1	many	-	TGCAGCGTTGAAGTAGGGCGGAAGACCCAGTGCTTC	CSVEVGRKTQCF
TRBJ2-1	TRBV6-2/TRBV6-3	many	TRBD2	TGTGCCAGCAGCTTTACCGGGACTACACTATATGAGCAGTTCTTC	CASSFTGTTLYEQFF
TRBJ2-7	TRBV4-2	-	TRBD2	TGTGCCAGCAGCCAAGCAGGGGGACTAGCGGGAAACGAGCAGTACTTC	CASSQAGGLAGNEQYF
TRBJ1-2	TRBV9	once	TRBD1	TGTGCCAGCAGCGTATATGTAGCGGGACAGGGTGGCGGTGGCTACACCTTC	CASSVYVAGQGGGGYTF
TRBJ2-7	TRBV4-2	many	TRBD2	TGTGCCAGCAGTTCCAAAACTAGCGGGATCGACTACGAGCAGTACTTC	CASSSKTSGIDYEQYF
TRBJ2-3	TRBV7-2	-	TRBD2	TGTGCCAGCAGTCCCAGAGCGGGAGTAAGGGATACGCAGTATTTT	CASSPRAGVRDTQYF
TRBJ2-3	TRBV4-1	many	TRBD1	TGCGCCAGCAGCCCGTCCCGGGACAGGGTCGGAGATACGCAGTATTTT	CASSPSRDRVGDTQYF
TRBJ2-7	TRBV7-2	-	TRBD1	TGTGCCAGCAGATTAGGGACAGGGGGCTACGAGCAGTACTTC	CASRLGTGGYEQYF
TRBJ2-1	TRBV5-4	many	TRBD1	TGTGCCAGCAGCCCGACAGGGGTTGACTACAATGAGCAGTTCTTC	CASSPTGVDYNEQFF
TRBJ2-5	TRBV2	many	TRBD2	TGTGCCAGCAGTGAAGCGTTAGCGGGAGGCCGGGAGACCCAGTACTTC	CASSEALAGGRETQYF
TRBJ2-3	TRBV7-9	-	-	TGTGCCAGCAGCTTAGACGAGGATACGCTGTATTTT	CASSLDEDTLYF
TRBJ1-1	TRBV7-9	-	-	TGTGCCAGCAGCCGAACGGCCCCTGGTTTGGGCACTGAAGCTTTCTTT	CASSRTAPGLGTEAFF
TRBJ2-5	TRBV29-1	once	-	TGCAGCGTTGGGGGCGGGCATCTTGAGACCCAGTACTTC	CSVGGGHLETQYF
TRBJ1-4	TRBV2	-	-	TGTGCCAACAAGCTACTAGGACCTGGGGAAAAACTGTTTTTT	CANKLLGPGEKLFF
TRBJ2-7	TRBV7-2	-	-	TGTGCCAGCAGCTTAAGTGAGGGAGCGGAAGGCTACGAGCAGTACTTC	CASSLSEGAEGYEQYF
TRBJ2-2	TRBV6-4	many	-	TGTGCCAGCAGTGACTCGTCGGCGGGGGAGCTGTTTTTT	CASSDSSAGELFF
TRBJ2-2	TRBV27	many	-	TGTGCCAGCAGTTTATCGCGGACATCCGGGGAGCTGTTTTTT	CASSLSRTSGELFF
TRBJ1-1	TRBV7-3	-	-	TGTGCGAGGAGTACGGGGAACACTGAAGCTTTCTTT	CARSTGNTEAFF
TRBJ2-1	TRBV3-1	-	-	TGTGCCAGCAGCCAGCCTTCAAGGGGGGAGGACAATGAGCAGTTCTTC	CASSQPSRGEDNEQFF
TRBJ2-2	TRBV5-8	many	-	TGTGCCAGCAGAACGGTAGGGGAGAACACCGGGGAGCTGTTTTTT	CASRTVGENTGELFF
TRBJ2-3	TRBV9	-	TRBD2	TGTGCCAGCAGCGCAACGACTAGCGGGAGGGCCAGGCAGTATTTT	CASSATTSGRARQYF
TRBJ2-6	TRBV15	-	TRBD1	TGTGCCATCAGCAGTGGCCGACAGGGGGGTGCTGGGGGCAACGTCCTGACTTTC	CAISSGRQGGAGGNVLTF
TRBJ2-7	TRBV20-1	-	-	TGCAGTGCTAGAGGACTGGGTAATGGGGCCGCCTACGAGCAGTACTTC	CSARGLGNGAAYEQYF
TRBJ1-1	TRBV19	-	-	TGTGCCAGTAGTGGAGAACCTGAAGCTTTCTTT	CASSGEPEAFF
TRBJ1-6	TRBV7-8	medium-sized	-	TGTGCCAGCAGCTTAGTCTCCAAACCCCTCCACTTT	CASSLVSKPLHF
TRBJ2-7	TRBV27	many	-	TGTGCCAGCAGCCACTGGGGATTCTACGAGCAGTACTTC	CASSHWGFYEQYF
TRBJ2-5	TRBV12-3/TRBV12-4	-	-	TGTGCCAGCAGTTTAGCAGGGGGGGCCCAAGAGACCCAGTACTTC	CASSLAGGAQETQYF
TRBJ2-3	TRBV5-8	-	-	TGTGCCAGCAGCTTTTCCGGGGACGCATCAGATGCGCAGTATTTT	CASSFSGDASDAQYF
TRBJ1-1	TRBV10-3	-	-	TGTGCCATCAGGAATAGCGGGACCCATGGCGCTGAAGCTTTCTTT	CAIRNSGTHGAEAFF
TRBJ1-6	TRBV6-5	many	TRBD1	TGTGCCAGCAGTACCGGACAGGGGGATTCACCCCTCCACTTT	CASSTGQGDSPLHF
TRBJ1-5	TRBV6-1	many	TRBD1	TGTGCCAGCAGTCTGCCGGGACAGGGGAACAATCAGCCCCAGCATTTT	CASSLPGQGNNQPQHF
TRBJ1-1	TRBV12-3/TRBV12-4	-	-	TGTGCCAGCAGTTTAGGGTCCTCTGGAAACACTGAAGCTTTCTTT	CASSLGSSGNTEAFF
TRBJ1-4	TRBV24-1	medium-sized	-	TGTGCCACCAGTGGAAGCAGGGAGGGGATGAATGAAAAACTGTTTTTT	CATSGSREGMNEKLFF
TRBJ2-7	TRBV7-9	many	TRBD1	TGTGCCAGCAGCCACGAGGACAGGATCTACGAGCAGTACTTC	CASSHEDRIYEQYF
TRBJ2-7	TRBV24-1	-	-	TGTGCCACCAGTGGTACAGGAGAGAACACCGGGGAGCTGTACTTC	CATSGTGENTGELYF
TRBJ2-6	TRBV5-6	-	-	TGTGCCAGCACTCCCGAGACAAGGATAACAGGGGCCAACGTCCTGACTTTC	CASTPETRITGANVLTF
TRBJ2-1	TRBV11-3	many	TRBD2	TGTGCCAGCAGCTTATCGGGAGGACTAGCGGGCAATGAGCAGTTCTTC	CASSLSGGLAGNEQFF